These 15 T cell receptor beta chains originate from one sample sequenced in a study of shared clonotypes between healthy human individuals. TCRdb's table, derived via immunoSEQ multiplex PCR, lists solely in-frame clones and lacks some. The sample contains just over 2,000,000 clones, 90% to 95% of which appear only once. Sample: naive CD4+ T cells sorted from blood. Subset given: CD45RA+ positively selected. The receptor source for this set is a man younger than 35 in good health.

Concerning this clone itself: At the DNA level, this CDR3 is encoded by other sequences in the same sample as well. The rearrangement joins TRBV18 to TRBJ1-1, with D possibly matching TRBD1 (5 bases). CDR3 size: 15 residues. Germline values: CDR1 KGHSH, CDR2 LQKENI. Trimming cost V 0 bases and J 5 bases, with 13 bases left between them. This CDR3 is CASSPPTGGGTEAFF. In nucleotides, the CDR3 is TGTGCCAGCTCACCACCCACTGGGGGAGGAACTGAAGCTTTCTTT. Full variable domain (outside the CDR3, taken from reference TRBV18 and TRBJ1-1): NAGVMQNPRHLVRRRGQEARLRCSPMKGHSHVYWYRQLPEEGLKFMVYLQKENIIDESGMPKERFSAEFPKEGPSILRIQQVVRGDSAAYFCASSPPTGGGTEAFFGQGTRLTVV.

The V and J genes are TRBV9 and TRBJ2-2; D gene unclear. The germline V and J ends were trimmed by 6 bases and 6 bases, with 15 bases remaining between them. Germline lookup yields CDR1 SGDLS and CDR2 YYNGEE. The CDR3 runs 14 residues. The DNA of the CDR3 is TGTGCCAGCAACCCTGGTGGGTTGTCCGGGGAGCTGTTTTTT. This encodes CASNPGGLSGELFF.

V is TRBV4-3 and J is TRBJ2-3; D is uncertain. Germline CDR1 reads LGHNA; CDR2 reads YSLEER. V gave up 0 bases and J gave up 5 bases, with 6 bases separating them. The CDR3 length is 13 residues. CDR3 nucleotides: TGCGCCAGCAGCCAAGATTCGGTAGATACGCAGTATTTT. Amino acids: CASSQDSVDTQYF.

This sequence joins TRBV19 and TRBJ1-6, with D unclear. Germline V gene sequence: CDR1 LNHDA, CDR2 SQIVND (reference sequence). V was pared by 5 bases and J by 10 bases, with 6 bases between. This CDR3 region has 11 residues. DNA of the CDR3: TGTGCCAGTAGTCTGGGATCACCCCTCCACTTT. Translating it yields CASSLGSPLHF.

The chain links TRBV7-9 to TRBJ2-2; possible D gene TRBD2, 6 bases. The V and J ends lost 8 bases and 7 bases respectively, with 26 bases between them. CDR1 is SEHNR, CDR2 FQNEAQ, per germline (reference sequence). The CDR3 spans 17 residues. CDR3 DNA: TGTGCCAGCGGAGACCTTCTAGCGACCGGAGCTGTCGGGGAGCTGTTTTTT. It is translated as CASGDLLATGAVGELFF.

A word on this clone: This sample also contains other DNA sequences that code for the same CDR3. This chain uses TRBV7-9 with TRBJ2-3; 7 nucleotides line up with TRBD2. The germline gives CDR1 SEHNR, CDR2 FQNEAQ (reference sequence). The junction had 1 base not matched to a gene; V was cut back by 4 bases and J by 3 bases. The CDR3 runs to 13 residues. The CDR3 protein is CASSSSGTDTQYF. CDR3 bases: TGTGCCAGCAGCTCTAGCGGAACAGATACGCAGTATTTT.

The chain combines TRBV2 with TRBJ2-1; D tentatively reads TRBD1 or TRBD2 (7 bases each). This CDR3 region has 14 residues. Germline values: CDR1 SNHLY, CDR2 FYNNEI. Trimming shortened V by 11 bases and J by 9 bases, and 23 bases separated the two germline ends. CDR3 nucleotides: TGTGCCTGGGGGGGAAGACAGGGAGTCCGTGAGCAGTTCTTC. As protein: CAWGGRQGVREQFF.

V is TRBV9 and J is TRBJ1-3; unclear D gene. The germline CDR1 and CDR2 sequences are SGDLS and YYNGEE. Trimming shortened V by 3 bases and J by 4 bases, and 5 bases separated the two germline ends. This CDR3 has 12 amino acids. CDR3 coding DNA: TGTGCCAGCAGCGCCCGGGGAAACACCATATATTTT. Translation: CASSARGNTIYF. Looking up the rest from reference TRBV9 and TRBJ1-3 gives the full variable domain: DSGVTQTPKHLITATGQRVTLRCSPRSGDLSVYWYQQSLDQGLQFLIQYYNGEERAKGNILERFSAQQFPDLHSELNLSSLELGDSALYFCASSARGNTIYFGEGSWLTVV.

The chain is built from TRBV6-5 and TRBJ2-2, with D uncertain. The CDR3 is 14 residues long. V was cut by 0 bases and J by 5 bases, with 7 bases left in between. Germline V gene lookup returns CDR1 MNHEY and CDR2 SVGAGI. CDR3 nucleotide sequence: TGTGCCAGCAGTTACTCTTTCTGGACCGGGGAGCTGTTTTTT. Translated: CASSYSFWTGELFF.

The CDR3 reads CASSQGQLSYEQYF. The CDR3 bases are TGCGCCAGCAGCCAGGGACAGCTTTCCTACGAGCAGTACTTC. The chain employs TRBV5-1 and TRBJ2-7, with TRBD1 identical over 7 bases. The ends lost 4 bases at V and 1 base at J; junction bases unmatched: 5. Germline CDR1 SGHRS, CDR2 YFSETQ. CDR3 length equals 14 residues.

The rearrangement uses TRBV9 and TRBJ2-5, with D maybe TRBD1 (6 bases). The DNA end is more similar to TRBJ2-7, so the J call may be wrong. The CDR3 loop spans 14 amino acids. From germline, CDR1 is SGDLS and CDR2 YYNGEE. The CDR3 region is CASSVSRGSYEQYF. CDR3 DNA: TGTGCCAGCAGCGTCTCCAGGGGTAGCTACGAGCAGTACTTC.

V is TRBV28 and J is TRBJ1-5; D is undetermined. Germline assignment: CDR1 MDHEN and CDR2 SYDVKM. V dropped 4 bases and J dropped 4 bases, with 11 bases sitting between them. There are 14 residues in the CDR3. The CDR3 bases are TGTGCCAGCAGTTCCCTTCCCAAAAATCAGCCCCAGCATTTT. As protein: CASSSLPKNQPQHF.

Concerning this clone: Other DNA sequences from this sample encode an identical CDR3 as well. The chain carries TRBV5-1 and TRBJ2-7; 11 nucleotides match TRBD1. The CDR3 has 15 amino acids. CDR1 and CDR2 from the germline V gene are SGHRS and YFSETQ. Losses at the gene ends were 2 bases for V and 0 bases for J; bases not matched to a gene: 1. The CDR3 bases are TGCGCCAGCAGCTTTGGACAGGGGGCCTCCTACGAGCAGTACTTC. Its translation: CASSFGQGASYEQYF.

The V gene is TRBV30, the J gene TRBJ1-1; the D gene is possibly TRBD1 (5 bases). Trimming cost V 3 bases and J 5 bases, with 19 bases left between them. Germline CDR1 reads GTSNPN; CDR2 reads SVGIG (reference sequence). The CDR3 sequence is 15 residues long. DNA of the CDR3: TGTGCCTGGAGACGACCCGAGGGGAGTCGGACTGAAGCTTTCTTT. It specifies CAWRRPEGSRTEAFF.

This clone was seen a few times. The CDR3 nucleotides read TGTGCCAGCTCACTCGGGGCGGGATCACCCCTCCACTTT. Protein sequence: CASSLGAGSPLHF. J is TRBJ1-6 and V is TRBV18; a possible D gene is TRBD1 (5 bases). Deletions cut 4 bases from V and 10 bases from J, with 11 bases between. CDR1 and CDR2 (germline): KGHSH, LQKENI. CDR3 length equals 13 residues. The entire variable domain, with the rest obtained from reference TRBV18 and TRBJ1-6, is as follows: NAGVMQNPRHLVRRRGQEARLRCSPMKGHSHVYWYRQLPEEGLKFMVYLQKENIIDESGMPKERFSAEFPKEGPSILRIQQVVRGDSAAYFCASSLGAGSPLHFGNGTRLTVT.